Below are 24 T cell receptor beta chains sequenced from a single sample in a study of shared clonotypes between healthy human individuals. Some clones are missing from TCRdb's copy, which holds only in-frame ones; the method was immunoSEQ multiplex PCR. The data show 450,000 to 700,000 clones, around 95% seen once. CD45RO negativity and positive selection for CCR7 defined naive CD8 cells, a population that excluded terminally differentiated effector memory CD45RA+ cells. The sequenced material came from naive CD8+ T cells sorted from blood. Every receptor here comes from a woman aged 30 to 39 in good health.

This clone has more than one count but fewer than ten. The V call is TRBV7-6, the J call TRBJ2-2, with no clear D. This CDR3 is 12 amino acids long. From germline, CDR1 is SGHVS and CDR2 FNYEAQ. Between the trimmed V and J ends, which lost 5 bases and 1 base, there was a span of 2 bases. The CDR3 here is CASSLNTGELFF. The CDR3 DNA reads as TGTGCCAGCAGCCTGAACACCGGGGAGCTGTTTTTT.

This chain connects TRBV7-9 to TRBJ1-1; no definite D call. The germline gives CDR1 SEHNR, CDR2 FQNEAQ (reference sequence). Between the trimmed V and J ends, which lost 5 bases and 1 base, there was a span of 8 bases. The CDR3 consists of 13 residues. The CDR3 sequence: CASSPTANTEAFF. The CDR3 coding sequence is TGTGCCAGCAGCCCGACTGCGAACACTGAAGCTTTCTTT.

The V gene is TRBV9, the J gene TRBJ1-2; 7 nucleotides match TRBD1. V shed 2 bases and J 3 bases; nucleotides not matched to a gene: 10. The CDR3 is 16 amino acids. CDR1 is SGDLS and CDR2 is YYNGEE in the germline V gene. CDR3 amino acids: CASSVRGGGQDYGYTF. In DNA form, the CDR3 reads TGTGCCAGCAGCGTCAGGGGAGGGGGCCAGGACTATGGCTACACCTTC. Variable domain in full (rest from reference TRBV9 and TRBJ1-2): DSGVTQTPKHLITATGQRVTLRCSPRSGDLSVYWYQQSLDQGLQFLIQYYNGEERAKGNILERFSAQQFPDLHSELNLSSLELGDSALYFCASSVRGGGQDYGYTFGSGTRLTVV.

This clone was observed a single time. The J gene is TRBJ2-2, the V gene TRBV6-5; 7 positions agree with TRBD2. There are 15 residues in the CDR3. V lost 6 bases and J lost 5; bases outside the gene matches: 9. The germline gives CDR1 MNHEY, CDR2 SVGAGI. The CDR3, as DNA: TGTGCCAGCAGCCCCGGGACTATCTCAACCGGGGAGCTGTTTTTT. This encodes CASSPGTISTGELFF.

V gene TRBV7-7 combines with J gene TRBJ2-3; 7 bases fit TRBD2. The CDR3 covers 16 residues. The V and J ends lost 6 bases and 2 bases, in that order; junction bases with no gene match: 11. CDR1 and CDR2 from the germline V gene are SSHAT and FNYEAQ (reference sequence). CDR3 DNA sequence: TGTGCCAGCAGTCTTGGCGGGGCGGGAGCCACAGATACGCAGTATTTT. Its protein product is CASSLGGAGATDTQYF.

The rearrangement joins TRBV4-1 to TRBJ2-5, with unresolved D. The last part of the DNA fits TRBJ2-7 better; the J call may be wrong. The V gene's germline CDR1 is MGHRA and CDR2 YSYEKL. The CDR3 length is 14 residues. The CDR3: CASSPKAGKYEQYF. CDR3 DNA: TGCGCCAGCAGCCCCAAGGCAGGAAAATACGAGCAGTACTTC.

This chain links TRBV27 with TRBJ2-5, with unresolved D. The J call may not be correct, given that the DNA end is closer to TRBJ2-7. Germline V gene lookup returns CDR1 MNHEY and CDR2 SMNVEV (reference sequence). CDR3 size: 14 residues. CDR3 sequence reads: CASSQDLSSYEQYF. CDR3 nucleotides: TGTGCCAGCAGTCAGGACCTATCATCCTACGAGCAGTACTTC.

The genes are TRBV28 and TRBJ2-1, with 8 bases lining up with TRBD2. V shed 3 bases, J shed 2 bases, and the junction held 6 bases outside the gene matches. This CDR3 is built from 16 residues. Germline V gives CDR1 MDHEN, CDR2 SYDVKM. This CDR3 is CASSLGLGVPYNEQFF. For the CDR3, the DNA is TGTGCCAGCAGTTTGGGACTAGGGGTCCCCTACAATGAGCAGTTCTTC.

The chain couples TRBV6-5 to TRBJ2-7; 10 bases are a match to TRBD1. Germline V CDR1 and CDR2: MNHEY, SVGAGI. V lost 6 bases and J lost 4; bases outside the gene matches: 6. There are 14 residues in the CDR3. The CDR3, as DNA: TGTGCCAGCAGATCGACAGGGGGCCTGTACGAGCAGTACTTC. Protein product: CASRSTGGLYEQYF.

This chain joins TRBV28 and TRBJ2-5, with 11 bases fitting TRBD2. CDR3 length: 16 amino acids. Germline lookup yields CDR1 MDHEN and CDR2 SYDVKM. Trimming removed 3 bases from V and 6 bases from J; junction bases left unmatched: 9. CDR3 in amino acids: CASSFSGRARGKTQYF. The CDR3 nucleotides read TGTGCCAGCAGTTTTAGCGGGAGGGCCAGGGGAAAGACCCAGTACTTC.

The V call is TRBV27, the J call TRBJ2-7; possibly TRBD1 for D (6 bases). In germline, CDR1 is MNHEY, CDR2 SMNVEV (reference sequence). The CDR3 runs 15 residues. Trimming cost V 5 bases and J 7 bases, with 21 bases left between them. This chain's CDR3 is CASSNTGTPFGEQYF. The CDR3, as DNA: TGTGCCAGCAGTAATACAGGGACCCCCTTTGGGGAGCAGTACTTC.

The rearrangement joins TRBV2 to TRBJ1-5, with a tentative D call TRBD1 (5 bases). The CDR3 extends over 16 amino acids. The germline V and J ends were trimmed by 1 base and 0 bases, with 10 bases remaining between them. Looked up from germline, CDR1 is SNHLY and CDR2 is FYNNEI. The CDR3 DNA is TGTGCCAGCAGTGAAGGGGGCCTTTATAGCAATCAGCCCCAGCATTTT. It is translated as CASSEGGLYSNQPQHF.

The CDR3 spells CASSQSQSYGYTF. CDR3 bases: TGTGCCAGCAGCCAAAGCCAGAGCTATGGCTACACCTTC. The chain uses TRBV14 and TRBJ1-2; D call uncertain. Germline V gives CDR1 SGHDN, CDR2 FVKESK. V gave up 2 bases and J gave up 4 bases, with 8 bases separating them. CDR3 length equals 13 residues.

The rearrangement links TRBV2 to TRBJ2-1; TRBD2 matches 12 bases. From germline, CDR1 is SNHLY and CDR2 FYNNEI. The CDR3 consists of 16 residues. The V segment lost 5 bases and the J segment 8 bases; nucleotides outside the gene matches: 10. The CDR3: CASSRLAGDLHYEQFF. CDR3 coding DNA: TGTGCCAGCAGTCGACTAGCGGGGGACCTACACTATGAGCAGTTCTTC.

This chain joins TRBV4-1 and TRBJ2-7; 8 bases are shared with TRBD2. V was pared by 2 bases and J by 5 bases, with 5 bases of the junction left unmatched. The CDR3 is made up of 14 amino acids. CDR1 is MGHRA, CDR2 YSYEKL, per germline. The CDR3: CASSQRTSFNEQYF. The DNA of the CDR3 is TGCGCCAGCAGCCAAAGGACTAGCTTCAACGAGCAGTACTTC.

The V gene is TRBV27, the J gene TRBJ2-1, with D perhaps matching TRBD1 (6 bases). CDR1 is MNHEY, CDR2 SMNVEV, per germline (reference sequence). V was pared by 6 bases and J by 6 bases, with 12 bases between. The CDR3 loop spans 13 amino acids. This chain's CDR3 is CASRAKGVNEQFF. In DNA, the CDR3 is TGTGCCAGCAGGGCAAAGGGGGTCAATGAGCAGTTCTTC.

This rearrangement joins TRBV4-1 to TRBJ2-2; D gene ambiguous. Trimming left V 0 bases short and J 8 bases short, with 13 bases between. Per the germline V gene, CDR1 is MGHRA and CDR2 is YSYEKL. The CDR3 covers 15 residues. This chain's CDR3 is CASSQEARQGGELFF. CDR3 coding DNA: TGCGCCAGCAGCCAAGAGGCCAGACAAGGTGGGGAGCTGTTTTTT.

This chain connects TRBV13 to TRBJ2-1; perhaps TRBD2 as D (6 bases). The CDR3 runs 15 residues. Trimming stripped 3 bases from V and 7 bases from J, with 16 bases between. CDR1 is PRHDT and CDR2 is FYEKMQ in the germline V gene (reference sequence). CDR3 in DNA: TGTGCCAGCAGCTTGTCGACGGGAGTAGAGAATGAGCAGTTCTTC. As protein: CASSLSTGVENEQFF.

The rearrangement links TRBV2 to TRBJ2-3; TRBD2 matches 8 bases. Unmatched junction bases numbered 7, after V lost 4 bases and J lost 4 bases. Germline CDR1 is SNHLY and CDR2 is FYNNEI. The CDR3 sequence is 15 residues long. The CDR3, as DNA: TGTGCCAGCAGTGTGGTCGGGAGGGGCCCAGATACGCAGTATTTT. Its translation is CASSVVGRGPDTQYF.

The genes are TRBV6-5 and TRBJ2-7, with D possibly TRBD2 on 6 matching bases. V dropped 3 bases and J dropped 5 bases, with 11 bases sitting between them. The CDR3 has 13 residues. Germline lookup yields CDR1 MNHEY and CDR2 SVGAGI. CDR3 residues: CASSYAGSHEQYF. The CDR3 DNA follows: TGTGCCAGCAGTTATGCGGGGTCCCACGAGCAGTACTTC.

The chain combines TRBV5-6 with TRBJ2-5; 9 nucleotides line up with TRBD2. TRBJ2-7 matches the DNA end more closely, so the J call is doubtful. The CDR3 contains 18 residues. Germline V gene lookup returns CDR1 SGHDT and CDR2 YYEEEE. CDR3 coding DNA: TGTGCCAGCAGCCTGACCGGACCCTCTAGCGGGACGCCCTACGAGCAGTACTTC. This gives the protein CASSLTGPSSGTPYEQYF.

The genes are TRBV7-3 and TRBJ2-7, with 7 positions matching TRBD2. Germline values: CDR1 SGHTA, CDR2 FQGTGA. The trim removed 6 bases at V and 1 base at J, leaving 6 bases unmatched. The CDR3 is 14 residues long. The CDR3 reads CASSPLGGSYEQYF. The DNA of the CDR3 is TGTGCCAGCAGTCCCCTCGGGGGGTCCTACGAGCAGTACTTC.

The chain couples TRBV7-9 to TRBJ1-5, with D perhaps matching TRBD1 (6 bases). The germline CDR1 and CDR2 sequences are SEHNR and FQNEAQ (reference sequence). This CDR3 comprises 14 residues. Trimming pared 5 bases from V and 4 bases from J, leaving 12 bases between. The DNA for the CDR3 is TGTGCCAGCAGCATACAGGGAAGTAATCAGCCCCAGCATTTT. Its protein product is CASSIQGSNQPQHF.

The chain combines TRBV28 with TRBJ1-1; the D is unclear. Germline assignment: CDR1 MDHEN and CDR2 SYDVKM. The CDR3 is 9 amino acids. The V and J ends lost 11 bases and 8 bases respectively, with 9 bases between them. The CDR3 coding sequence is TGTGCCTCGGGAGGGGAAGCTTTCTTT. Its translation: CASGGEAFF.